Given below is one T cell receptor beta chain in context. The data were obtained in a study of blood T cell repertoires in COVID-19. Study details: From the United States, Italy and Spain came samples of acute and convalescent COVID-19. Sample material is recorded as cDNA or gDNA derived from T cells, B-cell-depleted T cells, or PBMCs.

The germline CDR1 and CDR2 sequences are KGHSH and LQKENI. This CDR3 spans 16 amino acids. Germline trimming cut 5 bases from V and 2 bases from J; bases unmatched to any gene: 11. Per the original methods: It was from reference gene primer amplification that nucleated cell counts were estimated. The protocol was immunoSEQ multiplex PCR, while the TCRdb copy is restricted to in-frame clones and leaves out a portion. That table supplies the V and J calls and clone size; D and trimming were determined from the DNA. The sample carries approximately 250,000 clones, more than 75% recorded once. Sequencing was performed on peripheral blood. The V and J genes are TRBV18 and TRBJ2-7, with 8 nucleotides matching TRBD2. This clonotype was obtained from a man aged 35 to 55 with active or convalescent COVID-19. As DNA, the CDR3 is TGTGCCAGCTCATCCGATAGCGGGGCAAATACCTACGAGCAGTACTTC. Amino acids: CASSSDSGANTYEQYF.